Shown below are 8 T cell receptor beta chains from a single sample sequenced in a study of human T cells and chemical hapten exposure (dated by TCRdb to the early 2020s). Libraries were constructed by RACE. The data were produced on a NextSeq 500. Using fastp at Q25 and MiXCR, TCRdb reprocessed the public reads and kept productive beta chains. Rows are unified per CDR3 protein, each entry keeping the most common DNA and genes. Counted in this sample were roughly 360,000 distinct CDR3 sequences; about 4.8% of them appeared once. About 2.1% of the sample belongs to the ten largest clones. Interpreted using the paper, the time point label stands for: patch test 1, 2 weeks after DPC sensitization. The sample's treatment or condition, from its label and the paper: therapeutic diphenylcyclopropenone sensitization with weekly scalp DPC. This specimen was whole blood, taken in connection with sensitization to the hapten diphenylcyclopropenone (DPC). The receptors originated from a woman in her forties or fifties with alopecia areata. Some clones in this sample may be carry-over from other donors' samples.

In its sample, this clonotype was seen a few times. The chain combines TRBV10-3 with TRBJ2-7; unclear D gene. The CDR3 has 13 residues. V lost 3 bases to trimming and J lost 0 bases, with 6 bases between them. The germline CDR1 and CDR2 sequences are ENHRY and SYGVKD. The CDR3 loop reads CAISDENSYEQYF. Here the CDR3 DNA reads TGTGCCATCAGTGACGAGAACTCCTACGAGCAGTACTTC.

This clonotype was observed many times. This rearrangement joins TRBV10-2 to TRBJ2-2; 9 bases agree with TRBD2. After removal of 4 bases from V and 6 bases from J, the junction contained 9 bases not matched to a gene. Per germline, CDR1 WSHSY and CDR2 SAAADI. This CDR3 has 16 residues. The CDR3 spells CASSVGTSPSPGELFF. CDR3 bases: TGCGCCAGCAGTGTTGGGACTAGCCCTAGCCCCGGGGAGCTGTTTTTT.

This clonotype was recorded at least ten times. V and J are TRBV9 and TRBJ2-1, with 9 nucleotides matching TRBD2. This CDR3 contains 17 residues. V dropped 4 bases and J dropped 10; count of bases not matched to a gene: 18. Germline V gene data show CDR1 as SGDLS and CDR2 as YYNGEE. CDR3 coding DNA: TGTGCCAGCAGCAAGAGAGATGGTAGCGGGAGTTTTTGGGAGCAGTTCTTC. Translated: CASSKRDGSGSFWEQFF.

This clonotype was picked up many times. CDR3 region: CASSFLAGAGEQFF. CDR3 nucleotides: TGTGCCAGCAGCTTCCTAGCGGGAGCTGGTGAGCAGTTCTTC. This sequence joins TRBV7-8 and TRBJ2-1; 10 nucleotides line up with TRBD2. Germline V CDR1 and CDR2: SGHVS, FQNEAQ. V lost 3 bases, J lost 9 bases, and 5 bases stayed unmatched. CDR3 length equals 14 residues.

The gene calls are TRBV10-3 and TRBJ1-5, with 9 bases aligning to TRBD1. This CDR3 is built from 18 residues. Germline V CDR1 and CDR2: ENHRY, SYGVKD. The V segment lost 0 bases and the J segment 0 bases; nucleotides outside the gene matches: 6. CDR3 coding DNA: TGTGCCATCAGTGAGTCCGGGACAGGGCCCCTTAGCAATCAGCCCCAGCATTTT. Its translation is CAISESGTGPLSNQPQHF.

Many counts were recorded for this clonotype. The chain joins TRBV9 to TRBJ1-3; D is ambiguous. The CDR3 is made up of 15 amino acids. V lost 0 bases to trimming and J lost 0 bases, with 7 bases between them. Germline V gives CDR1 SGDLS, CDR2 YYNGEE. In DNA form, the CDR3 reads TGTGCCAGCAGCGTAGTGGGCACCTCTGGAAACACCATATATTTT. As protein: CASSVVGTSGNTIYF.

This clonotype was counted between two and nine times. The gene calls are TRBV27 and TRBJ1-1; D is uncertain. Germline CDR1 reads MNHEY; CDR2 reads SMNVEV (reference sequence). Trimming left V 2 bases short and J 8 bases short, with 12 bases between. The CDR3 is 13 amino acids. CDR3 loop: CASSLVPPREAFF. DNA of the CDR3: TGTGCCAGCAGTTTAGTGCCTCCTAGGGAAGCTTTCTTT.

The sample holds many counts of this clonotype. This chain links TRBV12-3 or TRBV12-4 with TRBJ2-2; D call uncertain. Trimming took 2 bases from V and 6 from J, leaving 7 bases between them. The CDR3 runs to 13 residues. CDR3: CASSLRPAGELFF. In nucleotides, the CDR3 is TGTGCCAGCAGTTTACGACCGGCCGGGGAGCTGTTTTTT.